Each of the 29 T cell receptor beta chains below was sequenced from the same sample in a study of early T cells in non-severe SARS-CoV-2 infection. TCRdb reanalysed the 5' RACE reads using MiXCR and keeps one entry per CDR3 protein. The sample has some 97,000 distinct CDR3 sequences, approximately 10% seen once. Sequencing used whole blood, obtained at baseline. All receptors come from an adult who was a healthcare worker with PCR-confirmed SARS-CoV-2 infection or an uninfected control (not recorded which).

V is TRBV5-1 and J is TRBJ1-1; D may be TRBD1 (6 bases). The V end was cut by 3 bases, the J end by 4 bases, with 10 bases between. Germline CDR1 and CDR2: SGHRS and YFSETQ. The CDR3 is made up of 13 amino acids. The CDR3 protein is CASSYRASTEAFF. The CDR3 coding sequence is TGCGCCAGCAGCTACAGGGCAAGCACTGAAGCTTTCTTT.

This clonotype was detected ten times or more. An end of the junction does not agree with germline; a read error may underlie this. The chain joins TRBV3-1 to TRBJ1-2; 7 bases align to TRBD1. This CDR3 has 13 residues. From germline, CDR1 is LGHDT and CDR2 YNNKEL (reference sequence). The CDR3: CASRQGQDYGYTF. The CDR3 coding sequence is TGTGCCAGCAGACAAGGACAGGACTATGGCTACACCTTC.

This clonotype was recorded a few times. The CDR3 DNA is TGTGCCAGCAGCAAGGACAGGTTAAACTATGGCTACACCTTC. Encoded protein: CASSKDRLNYGYTF. The chain is built from TRBV7-2 and TRBJ1-2; 7 nucleotides line up with TRBD1. Per germline, CDR1 SGHTA and CDR2 FQGNSA. The CDR3 is made up of 14 amino acids. V trimming: 5 bases; J trimming: 2 bases; junction bases outside the gene matches: 5.

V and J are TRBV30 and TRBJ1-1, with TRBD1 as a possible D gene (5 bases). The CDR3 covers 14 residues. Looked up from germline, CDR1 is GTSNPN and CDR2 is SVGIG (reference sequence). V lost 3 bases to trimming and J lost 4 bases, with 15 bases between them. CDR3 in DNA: TGTGCCTGGAGCCAGGGACTTACTAGCACTGAAGCTTTCTTT. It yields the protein CAWSQGLTSTEAFF.

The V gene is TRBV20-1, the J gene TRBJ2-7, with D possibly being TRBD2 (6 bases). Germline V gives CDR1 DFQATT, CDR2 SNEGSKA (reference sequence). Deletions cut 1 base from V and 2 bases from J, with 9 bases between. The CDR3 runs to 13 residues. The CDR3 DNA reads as TGCAGTGCTAGAGGACTAGGGACCTACGAGCAGTACTTC. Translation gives CSARGLGTYEQYF.

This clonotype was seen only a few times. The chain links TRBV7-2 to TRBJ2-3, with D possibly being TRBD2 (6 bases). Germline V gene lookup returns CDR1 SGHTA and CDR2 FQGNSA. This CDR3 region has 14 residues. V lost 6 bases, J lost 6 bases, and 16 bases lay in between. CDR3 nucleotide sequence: TGTGCCAGCAGTCACCGACTAGTTAGGGATACGCAGTATTTT. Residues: CASSHRLVRDTQYF.

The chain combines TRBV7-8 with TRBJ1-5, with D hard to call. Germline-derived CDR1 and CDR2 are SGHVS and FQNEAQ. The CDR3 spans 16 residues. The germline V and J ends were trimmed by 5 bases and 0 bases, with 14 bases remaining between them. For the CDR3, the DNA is TGTGCCAGCAGCCGAGAGGGAGTATATAGCAATCAGCCCCAGCATTTT. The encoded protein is CASSREGVYSNQPQHF.

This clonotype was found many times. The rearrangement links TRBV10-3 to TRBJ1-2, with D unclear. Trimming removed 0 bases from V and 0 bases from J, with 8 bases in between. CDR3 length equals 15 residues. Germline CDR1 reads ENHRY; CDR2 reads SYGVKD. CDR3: CAISESGNPNYGYTF. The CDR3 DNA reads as TGTGCCATCAGTGAGTCGGGCAATCCTAACTATGGCTACACCTTC.

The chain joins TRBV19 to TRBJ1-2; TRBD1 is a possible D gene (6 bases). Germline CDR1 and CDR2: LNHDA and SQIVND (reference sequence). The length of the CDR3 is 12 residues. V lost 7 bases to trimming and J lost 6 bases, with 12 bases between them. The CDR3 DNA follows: TGTGCCAGTACCTCGGACAGAGATGGCTACACCTTC. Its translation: CASTSDRDGYTF.

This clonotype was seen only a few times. CDR3: CASSFDFRGRTDTQYF. The DNA for the CDR3 is TGTGCCAGCAGTTTTGATTTCAGGGGACGCACAGATACGCAGTATTTT. V and J are TRBV28 and TRBJ2-3; D is possibly TRBD1 (6 bases). V shed 3 bases and J shed 1 base, with 14 bases lying between them. The CDR3 is 16 residues long. Germline V gene lookup returns CDR1 MDHEN and CDR2 SYDVKM.

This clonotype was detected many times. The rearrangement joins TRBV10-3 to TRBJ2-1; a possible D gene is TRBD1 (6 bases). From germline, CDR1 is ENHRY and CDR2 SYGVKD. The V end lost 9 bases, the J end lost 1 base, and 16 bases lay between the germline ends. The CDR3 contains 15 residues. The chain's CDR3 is CAIRPGTYSYNEQFF. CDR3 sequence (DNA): TGTGCCATTCGCCCCGGGACATATTCCTACAATGAGCAGTTCTTC.

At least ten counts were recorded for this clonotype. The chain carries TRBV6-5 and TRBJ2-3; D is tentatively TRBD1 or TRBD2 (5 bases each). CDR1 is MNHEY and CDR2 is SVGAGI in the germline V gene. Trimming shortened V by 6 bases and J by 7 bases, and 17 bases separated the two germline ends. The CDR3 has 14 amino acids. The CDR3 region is CASRPKSRGYTQYF. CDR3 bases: TGTGCCAGCAGGCCAAAGTCCCGGGGCTATACGCAGTATTTT.

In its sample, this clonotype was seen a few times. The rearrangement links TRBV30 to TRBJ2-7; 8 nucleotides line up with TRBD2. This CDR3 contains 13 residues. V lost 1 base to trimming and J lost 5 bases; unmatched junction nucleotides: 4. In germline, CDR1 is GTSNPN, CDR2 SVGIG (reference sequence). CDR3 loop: CAWSASGSDEQYF. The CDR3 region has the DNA TGTGCCTGGAGTGCGAGCGGGAGTGACGAGCAGTACTTC.

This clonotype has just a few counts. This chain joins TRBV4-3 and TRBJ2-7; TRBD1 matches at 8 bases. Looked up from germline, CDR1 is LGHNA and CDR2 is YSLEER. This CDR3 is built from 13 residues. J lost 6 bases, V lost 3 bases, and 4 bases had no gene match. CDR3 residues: CASSQTRGREQYF. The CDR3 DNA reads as TGCGCCAGCAGCCAGACCAGGGGGCGCGAGCAGTACTTC.

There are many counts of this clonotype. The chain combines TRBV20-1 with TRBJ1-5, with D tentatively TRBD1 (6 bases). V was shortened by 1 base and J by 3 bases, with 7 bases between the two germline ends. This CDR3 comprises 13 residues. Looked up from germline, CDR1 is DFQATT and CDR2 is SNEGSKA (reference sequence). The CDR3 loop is CSARGQANQPQHF. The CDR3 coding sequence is TGCAGTGCTAGAGGACAGGCCAATCAGCCCCAGCATTTT.

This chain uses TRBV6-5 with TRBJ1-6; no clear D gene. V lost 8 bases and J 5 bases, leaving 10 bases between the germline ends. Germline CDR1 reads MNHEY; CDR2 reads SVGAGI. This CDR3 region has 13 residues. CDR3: CASQRDNNSPLHF. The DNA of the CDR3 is TGTGCCAGCCAGAGGGATAATAATTCACCCCTCCACTTT.

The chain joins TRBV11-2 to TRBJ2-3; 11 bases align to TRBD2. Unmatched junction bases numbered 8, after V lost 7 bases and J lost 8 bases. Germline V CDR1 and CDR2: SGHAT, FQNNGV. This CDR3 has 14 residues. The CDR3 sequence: CASIGSSGGSTQYF. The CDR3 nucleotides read TGTGCCAGCATCGGGTCTAGCGGGGGGTCTACGCAGTATTTT.

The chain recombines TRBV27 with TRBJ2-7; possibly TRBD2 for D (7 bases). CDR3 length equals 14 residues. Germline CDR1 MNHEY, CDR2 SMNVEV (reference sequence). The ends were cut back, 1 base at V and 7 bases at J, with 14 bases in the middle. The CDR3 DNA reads TGTGCCAGCAGTTTATACGGGGGGCACCGGGAGCAGTACTTC. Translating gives CASSLYGGHREQYF.

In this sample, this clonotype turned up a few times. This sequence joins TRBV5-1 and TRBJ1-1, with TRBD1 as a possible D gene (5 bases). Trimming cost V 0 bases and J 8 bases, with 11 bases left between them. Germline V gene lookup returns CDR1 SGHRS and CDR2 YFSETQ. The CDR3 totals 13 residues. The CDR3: CASSLGPREEAFF. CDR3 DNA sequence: TGCGCCAGCAGCTTGGGACCCAGGGAAGAAGCTTTCTTT.

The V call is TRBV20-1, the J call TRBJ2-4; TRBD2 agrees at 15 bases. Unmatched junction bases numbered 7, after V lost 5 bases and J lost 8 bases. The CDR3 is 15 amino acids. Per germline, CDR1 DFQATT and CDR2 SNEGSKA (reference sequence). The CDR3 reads CSASGLAGGIDIQYF. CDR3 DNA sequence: TGCAGTGCTTCGGGACTAGCGGGAGGCATCGACATTCAGTACTTC.

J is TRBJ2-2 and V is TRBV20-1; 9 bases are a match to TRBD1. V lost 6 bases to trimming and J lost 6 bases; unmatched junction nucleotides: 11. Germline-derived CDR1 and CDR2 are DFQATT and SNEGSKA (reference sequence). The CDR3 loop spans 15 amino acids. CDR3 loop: CSARPGTGFPGELFF. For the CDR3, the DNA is TGCAGTGCCCGACCCGGGACAGGGTTCCCCGGGGAGCTGTTTTTT.

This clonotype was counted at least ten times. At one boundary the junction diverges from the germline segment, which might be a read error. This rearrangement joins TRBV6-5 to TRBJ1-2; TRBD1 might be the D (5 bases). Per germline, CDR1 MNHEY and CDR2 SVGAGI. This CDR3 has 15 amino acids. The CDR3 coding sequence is TGTGCCAGCAGTTATCTAGACAGCTCTAAATATGGCTACACCTTC. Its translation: CASSYLDSSKYGYTF.

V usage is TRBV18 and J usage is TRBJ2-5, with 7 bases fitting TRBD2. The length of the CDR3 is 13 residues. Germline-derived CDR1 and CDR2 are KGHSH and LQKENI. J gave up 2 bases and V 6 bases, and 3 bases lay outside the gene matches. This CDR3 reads CASSPSGQETQYF. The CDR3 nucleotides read TGTGCCAGCTCGCCTAGCGGACAAGAGACCCAGTACTTC.

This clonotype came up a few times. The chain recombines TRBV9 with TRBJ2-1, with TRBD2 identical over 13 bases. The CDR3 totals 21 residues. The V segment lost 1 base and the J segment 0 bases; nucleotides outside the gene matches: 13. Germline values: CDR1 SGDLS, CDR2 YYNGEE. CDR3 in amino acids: CASSVSTMGLAGRYSYNEQFF. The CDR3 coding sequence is TGTGCCAGCAGCGTATCCACTATGGGACTAGCGGGGCGCTACTCCTACAATGAGCAGTTCTTC. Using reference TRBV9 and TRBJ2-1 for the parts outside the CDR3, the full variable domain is DSGVTQTPKHLITATGQRVTLRCSPRSGDLSVYWYQQSLDQGLQFLIQYYNGEERAKGNILERFSAQQFPDLHSELNLSSLELGDSALYFCASSVSTMGLAGRYSYNEQFFGPGTRLTVL.

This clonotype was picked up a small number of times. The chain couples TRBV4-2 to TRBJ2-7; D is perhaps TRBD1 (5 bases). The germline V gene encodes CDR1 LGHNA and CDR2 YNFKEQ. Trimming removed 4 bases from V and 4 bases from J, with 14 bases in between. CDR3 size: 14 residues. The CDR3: CASSRPGARYEQYF. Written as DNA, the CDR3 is TGTGCCAGCAGCCGGCCTGGGGCGAGGTACGAGCAGTACTTC.

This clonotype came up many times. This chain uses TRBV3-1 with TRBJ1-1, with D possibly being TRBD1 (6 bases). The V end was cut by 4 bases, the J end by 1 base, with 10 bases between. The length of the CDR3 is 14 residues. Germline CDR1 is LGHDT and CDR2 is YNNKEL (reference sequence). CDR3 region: CASSPSGANTEAFF. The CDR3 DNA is TGTGCCAGCAGCCCGTCAGGGGCGAACACTGAAGCTTTCTTT.

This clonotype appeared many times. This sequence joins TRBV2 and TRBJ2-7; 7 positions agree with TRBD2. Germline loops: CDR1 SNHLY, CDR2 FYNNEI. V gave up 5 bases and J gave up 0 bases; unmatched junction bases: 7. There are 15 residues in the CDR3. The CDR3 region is CASSSRLAGSYEQYF. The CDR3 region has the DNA TGTGCCAGCAGTTCCCGACTAGCCGGCTCCTACGAGCAGTACTTC.

CDR3 DNA: TGTGCCACCGATCTATCGGGGGGCCTCCCCTACGAGCAGTACTTC. It encodes CATDLSGGLPYEQYF. The chain joins TRBV6-1 to TRBJ2-7; maybe TRBD2 (7 bases). CDR1 is MNHNS and CDR2 is SASEGT in the germline V gene. CDR3 length: 15 residues. The ends were cut back, 10 bases at V and 2 bases at J, with 21 bases in the middle.

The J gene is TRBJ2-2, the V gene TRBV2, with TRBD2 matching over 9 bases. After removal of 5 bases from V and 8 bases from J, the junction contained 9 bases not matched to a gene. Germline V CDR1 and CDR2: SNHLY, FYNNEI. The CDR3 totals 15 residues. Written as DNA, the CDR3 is TGTGCCAGCAGTCAGTCTAGCGGGGTCAGTGGGGAGCTGTTTTTT. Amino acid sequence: CASSQSSGVSGELFF. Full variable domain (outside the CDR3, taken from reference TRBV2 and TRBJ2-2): EPEVTQTPSHQVTQMGQEVILRCVPISNHLYFYWYRQILGQKVEFLVSFYNNEISEKSEIFDDQFSVERPDGSNFTLKIRSTKLEDSAMYFCASSQSSGVSGELFFGEGSRLTVL.